This TCR beta chain was documented in a study of T cells in Graves' hyperthyroidism and ophthalmopathy. Amplification targeted TCR beta CDR3 regions from RNA transcripts. First-round RT-PCR with HTBI primers amplified the TCR CDR3 region. TCRdb independently ran MiXCR on the multiplex PCR reads; one entry per CDR3 protein. The data contain about 420,000 distinct CDR3 sequences, 15% to 18% of them singletons. This clonotype came up many times. The CDR3 extends over 14 amino acids. CDR1 and CDR2 (germline): SQVTM, ANQGSEA. V was pared by 6 bases and J by 5 bases, with 7 bases of the junction left unmatched. Hyperthyroidism, newly diagnosed and lasting under 2 months, affected patients aged 18 to 65. A 10 ml volume of fresh peripheral blood provided the PBMCs.

The clonotype originates from a woman aged 18-29 years with Graves' hyperthyroidism. Sequenced input: blood. This rearrangement joins TRBV29-1 to TRBJ2-5, with TRBD2 matching over 12 bases. The DNA of the CDR3 is TGCAGCGTCGACGGACTAGCGGGACGTGAGACCCAGTACTTC. Its translation is CSVDGLAGRETQYF.